A single sample is the source of the 7 T cell receptor beta chains below, sequenced in a study of shared clonotypes between healthy human individuals. Data came from immunoSEQ multiplex PCR; TCRdb stores just in-frame clones and leaves some out. The sample has hundreds of thousands of clones; about 74% are singletons. Sequencing was carried out using PBMCs. The receptors stem from a woman aged 40 to 49 in good health. Some clones in this sample may be carry-over from other donors' samples.

The chain couples TRBV18 to TRBJ2-3; no clear D gene. This CDR3 spans 16 amino acids. Germline V gives CDR1 KGHSH, CDR2 LQKENI. V was trimmed by 8 bases and J by 4 bases, leaving 22 bases between them. The DNA of the CDR3 is TGTGCCAGCACTCAAGAAAGTCAGGCCGAATCAGATACGCAGTATTTT. This translates into CASTQESQAESDTQYF.

A remark on this clone: A far larger clone is one nucleotide away, so this likely arose from a read error. V and J are TRBV30 and TRBJ1-6; a weak D match, TRBD1 (5 bases). The length of the CDR3 is 14 residues. Germline CDR1 and CDR2: GTSNPN and SVGIG (reference sequence). The CDR3 DNA reads TGTGCCTGGAGTGTACATGGGGGGGATTCACCCCACCACTTT. Protein product: CAWSVHGGDSPHHF.

About this clone: Only one base separates this from a far larger clonotype, so it likely reflects a read error. The chain links TRBV6-6 to TRBJ1-1; possibly TRBD1 for D (5 bases). The germline V gene has CDR1 MNHNY and CDR2 SVGAGI (reference sequence). Trimming removed 5 bases at V and 1 base at J, with 14 bases between. The CDR3 spans 15 residues. Here the CDR3 reads CASSGPWGENTEAFF. The CDR3 coding sequence is TGTGCCAGCAGTGGCCCGTGGGGGGAGAACACTGAAGCTTTCTTT.

As concerns this clone: Only one base separates this from a far larger clonotype, so it likely reflects a read error. The identical CDR3 is also encoded by other nucleotide sequences in the sample. J is TRBJ2-5 and V is TRBV20-1; D is uncertain. The DNA end favors TRBJ2-7, so the J call may be wrong. Germline V gene data show CDR1 as DFQATT and CDR2 as SNEGSKA (reference sequence). The CDR3 covers 10 residues. The CDR3 loop is CSALGYEQYF. CDR3 nucleotides: TGCAGTGCCCTAGGGTACGAGCAGTACTTC.

The genes are TRBV27 and TRBJ1-1, with D maybe TRBD1 (5 bases). The CDR3 is made up of 13 amino acids. Germline V CDR1 and CDR2: MNHEY, SMNVEV (reference sequence). Trimming removed 2 bases from V and 11 bases from J, with 15 bases in between. The CDR3 DNA is TGTGCCAGCAGTTTAGGATTTGGGGGTGAGGCTTTCTTT. It yields the protein CASSLGFGGEAFF.

In the case of this clone: With only one base between it and a far larger clone, this is likely a read error. The chain has TRBV5-4 and TRBJ2-2; D is undetermined. Germline V lookup: CDR1 SGHNT, CDR2 YYREEE (reference sequence). The CDR3 covers 14 residues. The CDR3 sequence: CASGLKGHTGELFF. The CDR3 DNA reads TGTGCCAGCGGCTTGAAAGGGCACACCGGGGAGCTGTTTTTT.

The chain joins TRBV27 to TRBJ2-7, with TRBD2 identical over 11 bases. J gave up 2 bases and V 0 bases, and 9 bases lay outside the gene matches. From germline, CDR1 is MNHEY and CDR2 SMNVEV (reference sequence). The CDR3 extends over 18 amino acids. The CDR3 region is CASSLSPSTSGDPYEQYF. For the CDR3, the DNA is TGTGCCAGCAGTTTATCCCCTTCGACTAGCGGGGACCCCTACGAGCAGTACTTC.